These T cell receptor beta chains were read from a single sample in a study of T cell repertoires in cytomegalovirus infection. TCRdb re-called the reads with MiXCR, one entry per CDR3 protein. The table has about 330,000 distinct CDR3 sequences, over 7.5% seen once. Sequencing was done on a sample of PBMCs. These receptors were collected from a human donor in good health (CMV status not recorded). Some clones in this sample may be carry-over from other donors' samples. Each CDR3 is given without its conserved first and last residue. D genes are given only for firm matches. Not all rows give a size; the values are once, few, many and, for expanded clones, a class.

J gene: TRBJ2-5; clone size: many; D gene: -; V gene: TRBV4-3; CDR3 protein: ASSQDRWETQY
J gene: TRBJ1-1; clone size: few; D gene: -; V gene: TRBV20-1; CDR3 protein: SAKDGRNEAF
J gene: TRBJ1-4; clone size: many; D gene: -; V gene: TRBV12-3/TRBV12-4; CDR3 protein: ASSSPGRANEKLF
J gene: TRBJ1-2; clone size: few; D gene: -; V gene: TRBV20-1; CDR3 protein: SARGGSNYGYT
J gene: TRBJ1-4; clone size: many; D gene: TRBD1; V gene: TRBV7-2; CDR3 protein: ASSRGTVEKLF
J gene: TRBJ1-6; clone size: -; D gene: -; V gene: TRBV4-3; CDR3 protein: ASSRRNNSPLH
J gene: TRBJ1-3; clone size: few; D gene: -; V gene: TRBV12-3/TRBV12-4; CDR3 protein: ASSLAAGGRNTIY
J gene: TRBJ1-5; clone size: many; D gene: -; V gene: TRBV7-2; CDR3 protein: ASSLRRSQPQH
J gene: TRBJ2-7; clone size: many; D gene: -; V gene: TRBV7-2; CDR3 protein: ASSPRAGPTTYEQY
J gene: TRBJ1-3; clone size: few; D gene: -; V gene: TRBV2; CDR3 protein: ASSDRDRGNTIY
J gene: TRBJ2-1; clone size: -; D gene: -; V gene: TRBV15; CDR3 protein: ATSRDHLNEQF
J gene: TRBJ2-5; clone size: many; D gene: TRBD1; V gene: TRBV28; CDR3 protein: ASRDLTGGDRETQY
J gene: TRBJ2-1; clone size: -; D gene: -; V gene: TRBV7-3; CDR3 protein: ASSLRGGSKNEQF
J gene: TRBJ1-1; clone size: few; D gene: -; V gene: TRBV6-6; CDR3 protein: ASSYGWTSMNTEAF
J gene: TRBJ2-3; clone size: many; D gene: TRBD2; V gene: TRBV6-2/TRBV6-3; CDR3 protein: ASSYPSSGSADTQY
J gene: TRBJ2-3; clone size: few; D gene: -; V gene: TRBV7-9; CDR3 protein: ASSLDEVTDTQY
J gene: TRBJ1-1; clone size: few; D gene: TRBD1; V gene: TRBV28; CDR3 protein: ASSSTGARSESF